One T cell receptor (beta chain) is described in this entry. This sample was taken from a study of T cell changes during pregnancy in multiple sclerosis. V shed 5 bases and J 0 bases; nucleotides not matched to a gene: 6. The germline V gene encodes CDR1 SGHVS and CDR2 FQNEAQ. This CDR3 has 15 amino acids. Here immunoSEQ multiplex PCR was the method, and the copy in TCRdb shows in-frame clones only, minus some. The sample lists roughly 52,000 clones, approximately 94% occurring once. The sample here was CD8+ T cells from peripheral blood mononuclear cells, taken in the third trimester of pregnancy. This TCR came from a female donor with multiple sclerosis, enrolled in a pregnancy study. The gene calls are TRBV7-8 and TRBJ1-1; TRBD1 agrees at 7 bases. The CDR3 sequence is CASSTRQGMNTEAFF. The CDR3 coding sequence is TGTGCCAGCAGCACCCGACAGGGAATGAACACTGAAGCTTTCTTT.